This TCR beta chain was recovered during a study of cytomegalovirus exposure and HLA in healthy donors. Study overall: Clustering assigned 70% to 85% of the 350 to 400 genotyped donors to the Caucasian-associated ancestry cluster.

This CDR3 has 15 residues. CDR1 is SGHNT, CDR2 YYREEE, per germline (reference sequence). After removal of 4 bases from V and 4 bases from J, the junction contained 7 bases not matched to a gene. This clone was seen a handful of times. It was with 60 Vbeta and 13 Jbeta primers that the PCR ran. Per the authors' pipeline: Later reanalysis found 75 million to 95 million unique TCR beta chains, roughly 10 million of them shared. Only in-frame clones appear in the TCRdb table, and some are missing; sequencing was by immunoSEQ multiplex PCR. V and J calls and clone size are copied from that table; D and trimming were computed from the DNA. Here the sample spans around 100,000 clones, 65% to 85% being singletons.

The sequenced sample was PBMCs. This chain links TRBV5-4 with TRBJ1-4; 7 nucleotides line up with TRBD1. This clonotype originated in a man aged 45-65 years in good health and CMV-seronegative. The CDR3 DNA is TGTGCCAGCAGCCAGAAGCAGGGGGTTAATGAAAAACTGTTTTTT. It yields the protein CASSQKQGVNEKLFF.